This TCR beta chain was recorded in a study of T cells after yellow fever vaccination. Using its own MiXCR run on the 5' RACE reads, TCRdb lists one record per CDR3 protein. The table records 45,000 to 75,000 distinct CDR3 sequences, 4.5% to 6% of them present only once. The input for sequencing was PBMCs, either bulk or a sorted T-cell subset (CD4+, CD8+, memory, or dextramer-sorted; not recorded which), taken on the day of the yellow fever booster vaccination. The source is a man aged 18 to 29 who received the YFV17D yellow fever vaccine.

The CDR3 DNA sequence: TGTGCCATCAGTGAGTCAACAGGGGCCGTCACTGAAGCTTTCTTT. The encoded protein is CAISESTGAVTEAFF. The V and J genes are TRBV10-3 and TRBJ1-1; 7 bases line up with TRBD1. Germline V gives CDR1 ENHRY, CDR2 SYGVKD. V shed 0 bases, J shed 4 bases, and the junction held 5 bases outside the gene matches. The CDR3 runs to 15 residues.